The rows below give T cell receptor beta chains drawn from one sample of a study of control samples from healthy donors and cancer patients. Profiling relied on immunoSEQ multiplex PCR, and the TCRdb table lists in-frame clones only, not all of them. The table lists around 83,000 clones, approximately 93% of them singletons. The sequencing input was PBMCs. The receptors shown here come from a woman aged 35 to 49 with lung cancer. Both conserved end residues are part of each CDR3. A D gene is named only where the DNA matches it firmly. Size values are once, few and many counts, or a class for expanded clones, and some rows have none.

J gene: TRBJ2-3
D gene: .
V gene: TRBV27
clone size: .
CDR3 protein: CASSLTPGLSTDTQYF

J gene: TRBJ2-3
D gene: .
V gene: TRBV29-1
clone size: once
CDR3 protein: CSVEADNTDTQYF

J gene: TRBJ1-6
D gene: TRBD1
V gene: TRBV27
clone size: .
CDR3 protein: CASTNLGGTGLHF

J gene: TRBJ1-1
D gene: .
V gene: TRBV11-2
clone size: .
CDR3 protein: CASSLPITRREPEAFF

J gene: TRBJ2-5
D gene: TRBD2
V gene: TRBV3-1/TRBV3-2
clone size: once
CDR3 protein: CASSQEGLAEGETQYF

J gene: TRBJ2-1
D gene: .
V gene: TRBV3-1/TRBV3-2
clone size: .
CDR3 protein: CASLQKGEIANEQFF

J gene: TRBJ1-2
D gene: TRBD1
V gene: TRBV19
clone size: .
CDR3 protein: CASRNTVQGVYGYTF

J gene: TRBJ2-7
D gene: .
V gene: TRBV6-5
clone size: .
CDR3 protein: CASILRRNSYEQYF

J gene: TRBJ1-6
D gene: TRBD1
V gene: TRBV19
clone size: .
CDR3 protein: CASSIGSGDRDNSPLHF

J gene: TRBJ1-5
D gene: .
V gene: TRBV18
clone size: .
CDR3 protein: CASSPYVGETSPQHF

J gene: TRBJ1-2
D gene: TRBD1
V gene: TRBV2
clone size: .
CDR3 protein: CASRDRGNYGYTF

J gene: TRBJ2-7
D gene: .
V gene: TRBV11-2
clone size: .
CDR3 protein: CASSGRTVSYEQYF

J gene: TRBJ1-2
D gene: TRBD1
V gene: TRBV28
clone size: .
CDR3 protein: CASIPQGVRGPYGYTF